This TCR beta chain appears in the sequencing data of a study of cytomegalovirus exposure and HLA in healthy donors. The CDR3 is made up of 16 amino acids. Germline values: CDR1 SGHTA, CDR2 FQGNSA. Trimming shortened V by 1 base and J by 4 bases, and 14 bases separated the two germline ends. This clone has more than one count but fewer than ten. The PCR made use of 60 Vbeta and 13 Jbeta primers. Generated by immunoSEQ multiplex PCR, the TCRdb table keeps only in-frame clones and is missing some. The sample shows about 140,000 clones, around 72% of them seen only once. The rearrangement uses TRBV7-2 and TRBJ2-1, with a possible D match to TRBD2 (6 bases). The source of this sequence is a human donor in good health. What was sequenced was PBMCs. In DNA, the CDR3 is TGTGCCAGCAGCTTAGATTCGGGACTTCCATACAATGAGCAGTTCTTC. Its translation: CASSLDSGLPYNEQFF. Looking up the rest from reference TRBV7-2 and TRBJ2-1 gives the full variable domain: GAGVSQSPSNKVTEKGKDVELRCDPISGHTALYWYRQSLGQGLEFLIYFQGNSAPDKSGLPSDRFSAERTGGSVSTLTIQRTQQEDSAVYLCASSLDSGLPYNEQFFGPGTRLTVL.